The text below deals with one T cell receptor beta chain. The sample contains more than one DNA sequence encoding this CDR3. The sample comes from a study of shared clonotypes between healthy human individuals. The CDR3 totals 13 residues. Trimming removed 4 bases from V and 4 bases from J; junction bases left unmatched: 3. The germline gives CDR1 SGHRS, CDR2 YFSETQ. Sequencing used immunoSEQ multiplex PCR; TCRdb keeps in-frame clones, though not all of them. The sample has about 2.4 million clones; roughly 93% are singletons. Memory CD4+ cells were the fraction left after CD45RA+ naive selection. The receptor was isolated from a man aged 18 to 30 in good health. Some clones in this sample may be carry-over from other donors' samples. J is TRBJ1-1 and V is TRBV5-1; TRBD1 agrees at 8 bases. The sample was naive CD4+ T cells from PBMCs. Regarding subset: CD45RA+ positively selected. In DNA form, the CDR3 reads TGCGCCAGCAGCAACACAGGGGGCACTGAAGCTTTCTTT. It specifies CASSNTGGTEAFF.